Detailed here is one T cell receptor (beta chain). Its recognized antigen is unknown. Base qualities are missing; no much larger clone stands one base away. TCR CDR3 regions were amplified from genomic DNA by multiplex PCR using the deep immunoSEQ assay. Extracted genomic DNA from each cell subset was distributed evenly across all wells of several immunoSEQ 96-well plates, and each plate was treated as a replicate. Each replicate PCR for sorted subsets received approximately 220 ng genomic DNA, equal to about 30,000 T cell genomes. Purified libraries were measured with a Qubit 3.0 fluorometer, size-checked on a Bioanalyzer 2100, and measured again with the KAPA Library Quantification kit. Every immunoSEQ 96-well plate was sequenced on a dedicated single-read 150-cycle Illumina NextSeq 550 flow cell. Regarding the original processing steps: Because the immunoSEQ output held only junctional sequences and lacked quality scores, the filtering could not match the filtering applied to full-length reads. To assign V/J genes and CDR3, sequences were annotated using PyIR, a Python wrapper for IgBLAST v1.9, with IMGT germline references. Reads with weak V/J assignments (E-value above 1e-6), missing CDR3, stop codons, out-of-frame junctions, or ambiguous translated residues were removed. V3J clonotypes were defined as sequences sharing an identical inferred V gene, J gene, and CDR3 amino acid sequence. Percentage overlap between repertoires was calculated by dividing the number of shared unique clonotypes by the size of the smaller repertoire. Richness of each repertoire was evaluated using RTK rarefaction, the Chao1 estimator, and Recon v2.1 estimates of unobserved clonotypes. Generation probabilities for all TCRbeta clonotypes obtained by the gDNA method from several donors were computed using OLGA. This is the immuneACCESS table as TCRdb keeps it, with only in-frame sequences that have V and J called. A part of the clones is gone; compared with another copy, unresolved V genes explain less than half, and the rest is unexplained. D and trimming were read from the DNA, whereas the V and J calls and clone size are those reported in that table. This sample has hundreds of thousands of clones in its table, and more than 70% of those were observed once. Of the sample, around 1.7% falls within the top ten clones.

The CDR1 and CDR2 encoded by the germline V gene are KGHSH and LQKENI. The germline ends are 14 bases apart after V is trimmed by 5 bases and J by 3 bases. The CDR3 spans 14 residues, from the cysteine through the phenylalanine. Only CDR3 DNA is held: 42 bases, read in frame from base 1. This record comes from a study of shared clonotypes between healthy human individuals (dated by TCRdb to 2018 to 2020). Some background on the complete study: Three men and a couple of women, aged 18 to 49 years, made up the cohort. Leukapheresis yielded between about 0.9 and 9 billion PBMCs per donor. For each donor, three plates each were used for CD4 naive and CD4 memory, two plates were used for CD8 naive, and one plate was used for CD8 memory. The study deeply sequenced blood TCR repertoires of about 5 healthy adults to estimate repertoire size and the extent of clonotype sharing between individuals. To increase sequencing depth and limit assay-specific biases, different laboratories used diverse techniques to prepare libraries and sequence TCR repertoires. Paper-wide results and their limitations: Higher generation probabilities were observed for clonotypes shared by all four sorted-subset donors than for non-shared clonotypes. Based on pairwise subsampling, the degree of clonotype sharing among donors was expected to be affected by sequencing depth. Sharing across a handful of donors was observed for approximately 5% of naive CD4, about 4% of naive CD8, 2.3% of memory CD4, and approximately 0.41% of memory CD8 clonotypes. Rarefaction of sorted-subset datasets indicated incomplete sequencing despite the large sequencing depth. Sampling was limited to blood, and TCR repertoires in tissue likely differ from TCR repertoires in blood. Larger estimated clonotype richness was generally found for naive subsets than for memory subsets. The genetic and exposure-history diversity represented was limited by the small number of donors.

Donors were healthy HIV-negative adults with no recently reported acute infections or vaccinations. Only Caucasian adults living in Nashville, Tennessee, USA were represented among the donors. CD4+ T cells were enriched by magnetic negative selection; naive cells were then positively selected on CD45RA, and the negative fraction formed the memory subset. Blood was collected by leukapheresis, and PBMCs were isolated by Ficoll-Histopaque density gradient centrifugation and then cryopreserved in liquid nitrogen vapor phase. Purity and quantity of every magnetically sorted T cell population were checked by analytical flow cytometry. Genomic DNA was isolated from every sorted fraction and measured by UV absorbance on a Nanodrop 2000c.

Sequencing input: memory CD4+ T cells sorted from blood. This specimen's cell subset or site label, per the study, means: CD45RA-negative fraction. The TCR was taken from a woman aged 30 to 39 in good health. The sequence joins TRBV18 to TRBJ2-7; no D gene call is confident. The nucleotide sequence is given as TGTGCCAGCTCAGACCGACCTGGGCTCTACGAGCAGTACTTC. Its translation is CASSDRPGLYEQYF.